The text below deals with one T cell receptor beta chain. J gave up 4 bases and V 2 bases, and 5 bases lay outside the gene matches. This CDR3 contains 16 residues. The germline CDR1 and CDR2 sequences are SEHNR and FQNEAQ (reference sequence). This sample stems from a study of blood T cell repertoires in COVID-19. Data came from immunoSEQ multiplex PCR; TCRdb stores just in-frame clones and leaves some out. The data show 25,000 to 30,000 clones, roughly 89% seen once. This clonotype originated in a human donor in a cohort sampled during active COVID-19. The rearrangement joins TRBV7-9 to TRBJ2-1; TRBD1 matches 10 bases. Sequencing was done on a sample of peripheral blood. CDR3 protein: CASSLQGTGAYNEQFF. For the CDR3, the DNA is TGTGCCAGCAGCTTACAAGGGACAGGGGCTTACAATGAGCAGTTCTTC.